This is a list of T cell receptor beta chains from one sample in a study of T cell responses to AZD1222 COVID-19 vaccine. Libraries were prepared by immunoSEQ multiplex PCR; TCRdb keeps only in-frame clonotypes and omits some of them. The sample shows about 100,000 clones, approximately 90% of them seen only once. Sequencing used peripheral blood, obtained on day 0 of AZD1222 vaccination. The receptors were sampled from an adult in good health. CDR3s include the opening cysteine and the closing phenylalanine or tryptophan. Part of the rows lack a size; the others show once, few, many or a class for expanded clones.

abundance,v_gene,j_gene,CDR3aa
NA,TRBV2,TRBJ2-2,CASSGRQGTATGELFF
NA,TRBV11-2,TRBJ1-6,CASSMGVALHF
NA,TRBV5-1,TRBJ2-5,CASSFAGLAYSPRETQYF
NA,TRBV14,TRBJ2-5,CASSQANLTRRMKTQYF
NA,TRBV5-1,TRBJ2-5,CASSRIGARETQYF
NA,TRBV7-2,TRBJ2-5,CASSGRIAGKETQYF
NA,TRBV7-8,TRBJ2-7,CASSVGTGAAYEQYF
NA,TRBV9,TRBJ1-6,CASSVGESPLHF
NA,TRBV5-6,TRBJ2-7,CASSLWRQGNYEQYF
NA,TRBV7-2,TRBJ1-1,CASSLPGNTEAFF
NA,TRBV13,TRBJ2-3,CASSSTGTEYTDTQYF
NA,TRBV20-1,TRBJ1-6,CSASPRQGGNSPLHF
NA,TRBV3-1/TRBV3-2,TRBJ1-2,CASSPQDRGPANYGYTF
NA,TRBV7-9,TRBJ2-3,CASSLGGQGRIDTQYF
NA,TRBV6-2/TRBV6-3,TRBJ1-2,CASSYADRYGYTF
NA,TRBV3-1/TRBV3-2,TRBJ2-7,CASSQLLSGGSYEQYF
NA,TRBV7-9,TRBJ2-7,CASSFQRLTSYEQYF
NA,TRBV9,TRBJ1-4,CASSGPRQGSNEKLFF
NA,TRBV2,TRBJ2-7,CASSVGTDSYEQYF
NA,TRBV9,TRBJ1-3,CASSVDLPGGTERPGNTIYF
NA,TRBV12-5,TRBJ2-7,CASGSYEQYF
once,TRBV30,TRBJ2-7,CAWSPLDRALEQYF
once,TRBV5-1,TRBJ1-2,CASSSILTGTRRYGYTF
few,TRBV3-1/TRBV3-2,TRBJ2-7,CASSLGGLYEQYF
NA,TRBV28,TRBJ1-3,CASGGSLFSGNTIYF
NA,TRBV18,TRBJ2-5,CASQSSLKETQYF
once,TRBV10-2,TRBJ2-2,CASGQTEHGELFF
NA,TRBV28,TRBJ2-2,CASSVGGANTGELFF